This T cell receptor beta chain was retrieved from a study of cytomegalovirus exposure and HLA in healthy donors (dated by TCRdb to about 2017). About the study as a whole: An earlier analysis of approximately 640 of the donors reported about 250 Gb of sequence data and some 120 million unique TCR beta sequences from about 179 million T cells. An early release that covered fewer than 800 HLA-typed donors contained around 300 gigabases of sequencing data and 75 million to 100 million unique TCR sequences. Of the roughly 390 genotyped donors, about 80% fell in the genetic ancestry cluster associated with self-reported Caucasian donors. The study aimed to test whether cataloging public T cell receptors could reveal signatures of past pathogen exposure. Using immunosequencing, the study profiled T cell repertoires from 666 subjects and related those repertoires to cytomegalovirus serostatus. In addition to the first cohort of approximately 650 subjects, a separate validation cohort of around 110 different subjects was used. High-throughput TCR immunosequencing, statistical association of individual TCRs with disease status, and machine learning were combined to predict cytomegalovirus infection status. To study patterns of TCR occurrence, a later analysis re-analyzed previously published TCR beta repertoires from just over 650 donors and added high-resolution HLA genotyping. The later analysis used no new phenotypic data to find candidate immune exposures, relying instead on TCR beta sequences and their occurrence across donors. To decide whether each TCR beta V gene segment behaved as functional or pseudogenic, an earlier analysis of some 540 of the donors relied on high-throughput TCR beta sequencing. Donor age, sex, ethnicity and CMV serostatus were compiled together with the repertoire data. A later genetic analysis used genome-wide SNP genotypes for about 60% of the roughly 700 donors, treating that subset as a discovery cohort. Every discovery cohort repertoire had been produced on one sequencing platform. Class I and class II HLA loci were covered by the typing at four-digit resolution. The number of donors typed differed by locus, with roughly 629-640 for A, B, C, DRB1 and DQB1, more than 500 for DQA1, some 570 for DPA1, and roughly 450 for DPB1. Because of strong linkage in the cohort, roughly five DR-DQ haplotypes were treated as single units for association and clustering. Among about 360 genotyped donors of the cohort, an average of 235,054 unique TCR beta nucleotide sequences were sequenced per donor, roughly a sixth of them non-productive. Paper-wide results and their limitations: The 87-base-pair reads could not distinguish some IMGT-functional V segments, including TRBV6-2 and TRBV6-3, so those segments were excluded. According to a later analysis, TCR association rates differed among HLA loci, with DRB1 alleles showing the most associated TCRs and HLA-C alleles showing the fewest. In a later genetic analysis, fewer N-insertions in productive TCRs were reported among donors in an Asian-associated ancestry cluster than the roughly 700-donor mean. Assigning TCR associations to individual alleles was difficult when HLA alleles, especially DR and DQ, strongly co-occurred. Linkage disequilibrium might explain the correlated functional status among segregating V segments, but an unknown experimental factor could not be excluded. At a false discovery rate of 0.05, a later analysis linked under 20,000 TCR beta sequences to specific HLA alleles. A further reported finding was that TCR beta sequences accurately predicted the HLA-A and HLA-B alleles for most subjects in the first cohort. A total of 150 to 200 TCR beta chains were listed by the study as associated with cytomegalovirus. In a later analysis, HLA-associated TCR beta chains were found to be more clonally expanded and to have lower generation probabilities than equally common non-associated chains. In an earlier analysis of around 600 of the donors, most TCR beta V segments appeared in productive rearrangements about 87% or about 30% of the time, broadly matching IMGT annotations. The authors suggested that the approach could potentially be extended to other disease states and immunological phenotypes. A cluster of highly shared sequence variants was judged likely to be a technical artifact of the sequencing pipeline. According to a later analysis, parvovirus B19, influenza, CMV and Epstein-Barr virus appeared linked to several top co-occurrence clusters. The only immune exposure information available for the cohort was CMV serostatus. In vitro tests confirmed that a few of the cytomegalovirus-associated TCR beta chains recognize cytomegalovirus antigens. While some public TCRs were present in many individuals, most TCR sequences turned up only very rarely across donors. Because some donors lacked HLA typing at each locus, the association tests relied only on the typed subset. Only TCR beta chains were sequenced in this cohort, and the absence of alpha or paired-chain data limited detectable features. In both the original and validation cohorts, the classifier was reported to diagnose cytomegalovirus status with high specificity and sensitivity. A later genetic analysis associated a missense DCLRE1C variant with V-gene and J-gene trimming of TCR beta chains, and an independent cohort replicated the association. Roughly uniform sequencing depth across donors was assumed in presence/absence analyses, although this assumption may not hold. Because counts were too low, 15 to 20 rarely observed V segments, including chromosome 9 orphons, were excluded from the earlier analysis of 500 to 700 of the donors. A later analysis found that most CMV-associated TCR beta chains appeared HLA-restricted, with HLA associations seemingly driven largely by CMV exposure.

Details on this clone: Its antigen is unknown. Base qualities are not recorded, but no much larger clone differs from it by a single base.

CDR1 and CDR2 were assigned from the germline V gene (reference sequence) as MNHNY and SVGAGI. Ends trimmed: V by 7 bases, J by 3 bases; bases unmatched to a gene: 3. Including cysteine and phenylalanine, the CDR3 has 13 amino acids. Only the CDR3 part of the read is kept: 39 bases, read in frame from the first base. The library was built by means of the immunoSEQ multiplex PCR assay. A mixture of 60 forward primers for TCR Vbeta segments and 13 reverse primers for TCR Jbeta segments was used in the multiplex PCR. The CDR3 region of rearranged TCR beta genes was amplified from genomic DNA by a multiplex PCR assay. Amplified TCR beta libraries were sequenced as 87-base-pair reads on the Illumina HiSeq System. Under the source paper's analysis protocol: In a later analysis, 80 million or so unique TCR beta chains were counted across the roughly 610 repertoires, and roughly 9.9 million of these chains were shared by at least two donors. Raw reads were error-corrected and collapsed into unique sequences by a nearest-neighbor algorithm in which closely related sequences were merged to remove PCR and sequencing errors. Alignment of CDR3 sequences to IMGT reference sequences was used to assign V, D and J gene segments. For a sequence to be retained, at least a six-nucleotide match to both a V gene segment and a J gene segment was required. Rearrangements were classified as productive when the CDR3 lacked stop codons and remained in frame with V and J, and all other rearrangements were classified as non-productive. CDR3 was defined by IMGT convention, running from the second conserved V-encoded cysteine to the conserved J-encoded phenylalanine. The earlier analysis of about 570 of the donors excluded any sequence lacking an unambiguous match to a single V gene segment. In an earlier analysis of approximately 560 of the donors, a V segment was called functional when productive rearrangements were above 56.7%, and segregating when the standard deviation between donors exceeded 5%. A statistical classification framework was built for diagnosing cytomegalovirus status from the catalog of TCR beta chain sequences. In a later analysis, TCR nucleotide sequences were compared against IMGT/GENE-DB human TR gene sequences so that V and J genes could be assigned. The TCRdist pipeline was used in a later analysis to assign CDR3 sequences and most-parsimonious VDJ recombination scenarios. In a later analysis, every TCR beta chain was defined by the combination of its CDR3 amino acid sequence and its V-gene family, and reads without a unique V-gene family were dropped. In a later analysis, some 600 highly shared, low-generation-probability nucleotide sequences were removed to address suspected cross-contamination and a sequencing artifact. In a later analysis, a clonal expansion index was calculated for each public chain from normalized within-repertoire ranks of inferred template counts. Generation probabilities in a later analysis came from a VDJ recombination model fitted to out-of-frame rearrangements, and those results were checked against IGoR. In a later analysis, TCR-TCR, TCR-HLA and TCR-CMV co-occurrence was scored with hypergeometric tests, and a repertoire-size bias correction was applied to TCR pairs. To estimate false discovery rates, a later analysis permuted the HLA or CMV assignments 20 times. In a later analysis, co-occurring TCRs were grouped with DBSCAN, and TCRdist sequence similarity was added when clustering was performed within HLA-allele-positive subsets. Co-occurrence clustering excluded repertoires with fewer than 30,000 or more than 120,000 public chains, plus five with anomalous nucleotide sharing. Imported from immuneACCESS, the table was reduced by TCRdb to in-frame sequences with V and J called. These copies leave out some clones; in studies compared against another copy, an unresolved V gene accounts for under half, and the cause of the remainder is not known. That table supplies the V and J calls and clone size; D and trimming were determined from the DNA. The sample yields fewer than 150,000 clones; roughly 80% were counted once. The ten top clones hold approximately 5% of the sample.

The cohort consisted of 666 healthy bone marrow donors. At the time of sampling, every cohort member was nominally healthy, though immune exposures that went unrecorded were likely present. The donor was CMV seronegative and belonged to the group of over 350 seronegative cohort members. Each donor provided a peripheral blood sample, and peripheral blood mononuclear cells were used for TCR beta sequencing. Genomic DNA extraction from the blood cell samples was performed with the Qiagen DNeasy Blood Extraction Kit. The chain is assembled from TRBV6-6 and TRBJ2-3; 8 central bases correspond to TRBD1. The clonotype originates from a woman aged 45 to 65 in good health and CMV-seronegative. Sequencing was done on a sample of PBMCs. The CDR3 region: CASKTGGTDTQYF. The DNA sequence is as follows: TGTGCCAGCAAAACAGGGGGGACAGATACGCAGTATTTT.